The source of this T cell receptor beta chain is a study of blood T cells in healthy people across ages. Alongside a J-beta primer mix, a sample-barcoded 5' primer served in a second PCR lasting about 6 to 12 cycles. TCRdb recomputed calls from the 5' RACE reads with MiXCR, one row per CDR3 protein. The table includes some 1.8 million distinct CDR3 sequences, roughly two fifths detected once. The receptor was isolated from a human donor in good health. The sequencing input was blood.

The CDR3 coding sequence is TGTGCCAGCGGGCAACCGACAGCGAACACCGGGGAGCTGTTTTTT. Its translation is CASGQPTANTGELFF. The rearrangement joins TRBV3-1 to TRBJ2-2; a possible D gene is TRBD1 (5 bases). V was cut by 8 bases and J by 0 bases, with 13 bases left in between. Germline CDR1 is LGHDT and CDR2 is YNNKEL (reference sequence). This CDR3 region has 15 residues.